The following is a T cell receptor beta chain sequence with its context. Its antigen remains unknown. The entry originates in a study of OX40 agonist ivuxolimab in advanced cancers. For the study at large: With a range of 23 to 79, age averaged roughly 60 years, and 65% to 90% were male. General observations from the study: Certain nonresponding patients likewise had low normalized T-cell clonal expansion.

The method was immunoSEQ multiplex PCR; TCRdb's version includes in-frame clones alone and lacks a portion of them. The table has 60,000 to 65,000 clones, roughly 87% seen once. This receptor was taken from an adult with an advanced solid tumor such as melanoma, head and neck, liver or kidney cancer. Here the sequenced sample was CD4+ or CD8+ T cells sorted from blood, taken in a trial of the OX40 agonist ivuxolimab.

The CDR3, as DNA: TGTGCCAGCAGCTTTGCCGACAGGACAGGATCCTACGAGCAGTACTTC. Protein sequence: CASSFADRTGSYEQYF. The chain joins TRBV7-9 to TRBJ2-7, with 7 nucleotides matching TRBD1. The CDR3 totals 16 residues. V lost 3 bases and J lost 1; bases outside the gene matches: 9. CDR1 and CDR2 from the germline V gene are SEHNR and FQNEAQ (reference sequence).